This T cell receptor beta chain was sequenced during a study of beta chain features in type 1 diabetes. Study conclusions and caveats: Insertions were fewer and deletions more numerous at VDJ junctions in type 1 diabetes patients. Amplification by PCR could prefer shorter templates, with the same effect in patients and controls.

Purity above 95% was achieved in all sorted populations. Germline CDR1 is SQVTM and CDR2 is ANQGSEA. The length of the CDR3 is 15 residues. Unmatched junction bases numbered 11, after V lost 5 bases and J lost 6 bases. What was sequenced were expressed TCRB transcripts, since all of the isolated RNA had been reverse transcribed. Each sample of naive, central memory or regulatory T cells had, on average, about 3.57 million reads. The protocol was immunoSEQ multiplex PCR, while the TCRdb copy is restricted to in-frame clones and leaves out a portion. The sample consists of around 330,000 clones, approximately 11% of them appearing once. As for this clone: The antigen is unknown.

The rearrangement links TRBV29-1 to TRBJ2-2; TRBD1 matches at 8 bases. What was sequenced was naive CD4+ T cells from blood. The TCR originated in a woman in her twenties or thirties in good health. CDR3 loop: CSVTTGGSLAGELFF. As DNA, the CDR3 is TGCAGCGTTACCACAGGGGGGAGTTTAGCCGGGGAGCTGTTTTTT.